The rows below give T cell receptor beta chains drawn from one sample of a study of T cells in Graves' hyperthyroidism and ophthalmopathy. TCRdb used MiXCR to reprocess the multiplex PCR reads, holding one entry per CDR3 protein. The sample consists of under 650,000 distinct CDR3 sequences, roughly 15% of them appearing once. Sequenced input: blood. These receptors came from a woman aged 25 to 39 with Graves' hyperthyroidism. Both conserved end residues are part of each CDR3. Fields, in order: V gene, D gene, clone size, J gene, CDR3 DNA, CDR3 protein. D genes are given only for firm matches. For some rows the clone size is stated as once, few or many, or as a class when expanded; others skip it.

TRBV19	-	-	TRBJ2-1	TGTGCCAGTAGTATTGTTGAGTCCAACAATGAGCAGTTCTTC	CASSIVESNNEQFF
TRBV10-3	-	few	TRBJ1-6	TGTGCCATTCCTCGAGTGCCCTATAATTCACCCCTCCACTTT	CAIPRVPYNSPLHF
TRBV9	TRBD1	-	TRBJ1-1	TGTGCCAGCAGCGTAGTAGGACAGGGAGACACTGAAGCTTTCTTT	CASSVVGQGDTEAFF
TRBV5-1	-	many	TRBJ2-7	TGCGCCAGCAGCTTGGCTGCAGGGGTCTACGAGCAGTACTTC	CASSLAAGVYEQYF
TRBV7-9	-	-	TRBJ2-7	TGTGCCAGCAGCTTAGTAGTTGGACTTTACGCCTACGAGCAGTACTTC	CASSLVVGLYAYEQYF
TRBV28	-	many	TRBJ2-1	TGTGCCAGCAGTTCCACGGGGGTTAAAGAGAATGAGCAGTTCTTC	CASSSTGVKENEQFF
TRBV20-1	-	many	TRBJ2-2	TGCAGTGCTCACAGCCTGAACACCGGGGAGCTGTTTTTT	CSAHSLNTGELFF
TRBV28	TRBD1	-	TRBJ1-5	TGTGCCAGCAGTTTACCTGGACAGGGAGGCAGTCAGCCCCAGCATTTT	CASSLPGQGGSQPQHF
TRBV6-2/TRBV6-3	-	-	TRBJ1-1	TGTGCCAGCAGACCTTTTCTCCGCACTGAAGCTTTCTTT	CASRPFLRTEAFF
TRBV19	-	-	TRBJ2-3	TGTGCCAGTACCCCCTTGAGAGGGACGCAGTATTTT	CASTPLRGTQYF
TRBV6-9	TRBD2	-	TRBJ2-3	TGTGCCAGCAGTTACGGACCGACTAGCGGGACTATAGATACGCAGTATTTT	CASSYGPTSGTIDTQYF
TRBV28	TRBD2	few	TRBJ2-3	TGTGCCAGCAGTTTAATAGCATCGGGACTAGCGGGAGTCAATACGCAGTATTTT	CASSLIASGLAGVNTQYF
TRBV30	-	many	TRBJ1-5	TGTGCCTGGAGTCCACAGGGAAATCAGCCCCAGCATTTT	CAWSPQGNQPQHF
TRBV3-1	TRBD1	many	TRBJ1-2	TGTGCCAGCAGCCATTCGGACAGGGCAAACTATGGCTACACCTTC	CASSHSDRANYGYTF
TRBV11-2	-	many	TRBJ2-1	TGTGCCAGCAGCCCCTATCTACTAAGCTCCTACAATGAGCAGTTCTTC	CASSPYLLSSYNEQFF
TRBV18	TRBD1	few	TRBJ1-5	TGTGCCAGCTCGCTTGGACAGGGTTATAGCAATCAGCCCCAGCATTTT	CASSLGQGYSNQPQHF
TRBV3-1	TRBD2	many	TRBJ2-3	TGTGCCAGCAGCCAAGGTCCGGGACTAGCGGGCACAGATACGCAGTATTTT	CASSQGPGLAGTDTQYF
TRBV6-1	-	-	TRBJ1-1	TGTGCCAGCAGCCCCCCGGTTCCTAGGACTGAAGCTTTCTTT	CASSPPVPRTEAFF
TRBV3-1	-	few	TRBJ1-2	TGTGCCAGCAGCCAACTAACTACCTCAGAGGGTTGGACTCTTGGGGGTGGCTACACCTTC	CASSQLTTSEGWTLGGGYTF
TRBV6-2/TRBV6-3	TRBD2	once	TRBJ2-2	TGTGCCAGCAGTTACAGAAGACTAGCGGAGAACACCGGGGAGCTGTTTTTT	CASSYRRLAENTGELFF
TRBV11-2	TRBD2	-	TRBJ2-2	TGTGCCAGCACATTTAGCGGGAGGGCCGGGGAGCTGTTTTTT	CASTFSGRAGELFF
TRBV5-1	-	-	TRBJ2-7	TGCGCCAGCAGCTGGTTGCCTACAGGGTCGGGGTCTTACGAGCAGTACTTC	CASSWLPTGSGSYEQYF
TRBV7-8	-	many	TRBJ1-1	TGTGCCAGCAGCCTAGTGGACGGCTGGGAGGCTTTCTTT	CASSLVDGWEAFF
TRBV12-5	-	many	TRBJ2-2	TGTGCTAGTGGTTTGGGAAGACGGACAGTATTTTCGTCTGCCGGGGAGCTGTTTTTT	CASGLGRRTVFSSAGELFF
TRBV15	-	-	TRBJ2-1	TGTGCCACCAGCCAAGGGGGGGATGAGCAGTTCTTC	CATSQGGDEQFF
TRBV6-1	TRBD1	few	TRBJ1-2	TGTGCCAGCTTGACAGGGGTTCGGGGCTATGGCTACACCTTC	CASLTGVRGYGYTF
TRBV6-1	TRBD1	many	TRBJ2-7	TGTGCCAGCAGTGAAGCCGGGACAGGGGGCTACGAGCAGTACTTC	CASSEAGTGGYEQYF
TRBV9	TRBD2	-	TRBJ2-2	TGTGCCAGCAGCGTAGCCAGCGGGAGGGTTACCGGGGAGCTGTTTTTT	CASSVASGRVTGELFF
TRBV6-4	-	-	TRBJ2-1	TGTGCCAGCAGTGACAAAGCGGAGTACAATGAGCAGTTCTTC	CASSDKAEYNEQFF
TRBV7-2	TRBD2	many	TRBJ2-5	TGTGCCAGCAGCTTAGGGGCTAGCGGGTGGGGAGACCAGTACTTC	CASSLGASGWGDQYF
TRBV20-1	TRBD2	-	TRBJ2-1	TGCAGTGCTCCACTTTGGACTAGCGGGAGTAATGAGCAGTTCTTC	CSAPLWTSGSNEQFF
TRBV24-1	TRBD1	-	TRBJ2-7	TGTGCCACCAGTGATGCGGGACAGGGGGGTACCTACGAGCAGTACTTC	CATSDAGQGGTYEQYF
TRBV5-1	TRBD2	few	TRBJ2-1	TGCGCCAGCAGCTCGTACTCTAGCGGCTCCTACAATGAGCAGTTCTTC	CASSSYSSGSYNEQFF
TRBV12-5	TRBD2	many	TRBJ2-7	TGTGCTAGTGGTTTGATCGGGACTAGCGGGATGCCCTACGAGCAGTACTTC	CASGLIGTSGMPYEQYF
TRBV27	-	few	TRBJ1-1	TGTGCCAGCAGTTTGAAGGGGGGACCTGAAGCTTTCTTT	CASSLKGGPEAFF